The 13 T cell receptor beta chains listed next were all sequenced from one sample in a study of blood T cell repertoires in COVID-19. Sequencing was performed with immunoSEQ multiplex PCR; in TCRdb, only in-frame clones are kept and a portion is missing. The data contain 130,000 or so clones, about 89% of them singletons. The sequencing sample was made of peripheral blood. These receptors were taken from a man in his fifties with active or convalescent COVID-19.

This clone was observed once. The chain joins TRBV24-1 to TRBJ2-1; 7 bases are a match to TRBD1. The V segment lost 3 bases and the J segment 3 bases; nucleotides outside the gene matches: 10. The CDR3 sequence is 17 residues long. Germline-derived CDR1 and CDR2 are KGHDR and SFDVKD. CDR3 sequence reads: CATSDATGDRGYNEQFF. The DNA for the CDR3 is TGTGCCACCAGTGATGCTACAGGGGATAGGGGCTACAATGAGCAGTTCTTC.

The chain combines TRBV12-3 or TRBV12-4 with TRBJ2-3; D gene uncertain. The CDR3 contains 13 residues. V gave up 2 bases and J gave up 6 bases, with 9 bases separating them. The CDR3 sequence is CASSLSSRDTQYF. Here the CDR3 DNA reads TGTGCCAGCAGTTTAAGTTCGCGGGATACGCAGTATTTT.

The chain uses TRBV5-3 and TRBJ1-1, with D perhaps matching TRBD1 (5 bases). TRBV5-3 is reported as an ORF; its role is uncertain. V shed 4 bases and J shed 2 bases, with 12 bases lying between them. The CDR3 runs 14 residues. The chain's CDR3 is CARSETRVNTEAFF. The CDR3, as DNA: TGTGCCAGAAGCGAAACCAGGGTAAACACTGAAGCTTTCTTT.

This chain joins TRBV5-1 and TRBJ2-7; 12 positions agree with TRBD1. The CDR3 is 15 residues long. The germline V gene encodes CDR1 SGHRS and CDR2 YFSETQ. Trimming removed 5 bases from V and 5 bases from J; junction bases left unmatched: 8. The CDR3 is CASRRIGTGGHEQYF. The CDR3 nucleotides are TGCGCCAGCAGACGTATAGGGACAGGGGGCCACGAGCAGTACTTC.

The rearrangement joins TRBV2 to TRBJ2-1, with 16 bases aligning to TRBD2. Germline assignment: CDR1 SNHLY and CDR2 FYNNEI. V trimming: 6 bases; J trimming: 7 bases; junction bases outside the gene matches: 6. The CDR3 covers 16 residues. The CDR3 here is CASSEPGLAGGNEQFF. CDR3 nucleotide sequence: TGTGCCAGCAGCGAACCGGGACTAGCGGGGGGGAATGAGCAGTTCTTC.

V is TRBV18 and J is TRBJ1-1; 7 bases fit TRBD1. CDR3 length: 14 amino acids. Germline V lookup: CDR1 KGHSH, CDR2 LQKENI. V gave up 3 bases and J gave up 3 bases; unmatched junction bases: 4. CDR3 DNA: TGTGCCAGCTCACCGGAGACAGGGTACACTGAAGCTTTCTTT. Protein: CASSPETGYTEAFF. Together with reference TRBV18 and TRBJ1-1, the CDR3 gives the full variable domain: NAGVMQNPRHLVRRRGQEARLRCSPMKGHSHVYWYRQLPEEGLKFMVYLQKENIIDESGMPKERFSAEFPKEGPSILRIQQVVRGDSAAYFCASSPETGYTEAFFGQGTRLTVV.

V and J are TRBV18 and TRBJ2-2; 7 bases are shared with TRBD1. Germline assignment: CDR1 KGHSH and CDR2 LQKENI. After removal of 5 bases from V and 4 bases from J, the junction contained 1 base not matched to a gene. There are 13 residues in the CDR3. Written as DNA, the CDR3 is TGTGCCAGCTCAAACAGGGGCACCGGGGAGCTGTTTTTT. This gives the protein CASSNRGTGELFF.

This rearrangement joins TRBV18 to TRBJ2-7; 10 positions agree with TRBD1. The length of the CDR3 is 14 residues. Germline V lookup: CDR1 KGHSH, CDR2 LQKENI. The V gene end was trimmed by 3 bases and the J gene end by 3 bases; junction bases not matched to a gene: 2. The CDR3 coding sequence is TGTGCCAGCTCACCCGGGACAGGGGACTACGAGCAGTACTTC. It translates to CASSPGTGDYEQYF.

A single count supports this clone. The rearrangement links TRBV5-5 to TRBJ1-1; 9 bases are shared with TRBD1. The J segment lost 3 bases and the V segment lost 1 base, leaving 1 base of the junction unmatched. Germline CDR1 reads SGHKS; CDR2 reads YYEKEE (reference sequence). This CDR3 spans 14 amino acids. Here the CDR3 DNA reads TGTGCCAGCAGCTTGACAGGGGGCTACACTGAAGCTTTCTTT. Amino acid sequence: CASSLTGGYTEAFF. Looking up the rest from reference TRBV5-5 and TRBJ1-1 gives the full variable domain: DAGVTQSPTHLIKTRGQQVTLRCSPISGHKSVSWYQQVLGQGPQFIFQYYEKEERGRGNFPDRFSARQFPNYSSELNVNALLLGDSALYLCASSLTGGYTEAFFGQGTRLTVV.

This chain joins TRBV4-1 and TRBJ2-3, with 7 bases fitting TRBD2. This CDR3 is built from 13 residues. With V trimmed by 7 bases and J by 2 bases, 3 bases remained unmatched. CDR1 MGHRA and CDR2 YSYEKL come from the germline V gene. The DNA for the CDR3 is TGCGCCAGCAAGAGCGGGGACACAGATACGCAGTATTTT. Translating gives CASKSGDTDTQYF.

The CDR3 DNA reads as TGTGCCAGCCACAGGGACGGTTACACTGAAGCTTTCTTT. Translating gives CASHRDGYTEAFF. The V gene is TRBV27, the J gene TRBJ1-1, with a possible D match to TRBD1 (6 bases). The CDR3 has 13 residues. V lost 8 bases and J lost 3, with 13 bases in between. Germline CDR1 and CDR2: MNHEY and SMNVEV (reference sequence).

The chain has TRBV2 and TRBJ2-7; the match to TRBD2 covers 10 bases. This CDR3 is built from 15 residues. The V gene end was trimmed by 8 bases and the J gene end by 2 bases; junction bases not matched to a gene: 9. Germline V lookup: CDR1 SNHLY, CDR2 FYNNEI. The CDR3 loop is CASYQRGGPAYEQYF. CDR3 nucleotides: TGTGCCAGCTACCAGCGGGGGGGACCTGCCTACGAGCAGTACTTC.

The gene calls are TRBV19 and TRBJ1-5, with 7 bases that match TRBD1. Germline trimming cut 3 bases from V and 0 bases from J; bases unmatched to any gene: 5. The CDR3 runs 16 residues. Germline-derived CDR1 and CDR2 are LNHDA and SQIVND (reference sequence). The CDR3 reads CASSIGDSHSNQPQHF. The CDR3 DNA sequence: TGTGCCAGTAGTATTGGGGACAGCCATAGCAATCAGCCCCAGCATTTT.